Shown below are 8 T cell receptor beta chains from a single sample sequenced in a study of vaccination and CD4 T cells after COVID-19. Sequencing of DNA taken from cultured CD4+ T cells relied on the Oncomine TCR Beta short-read assay. In TCRdb, the PCR reads were re-called with MiXCR into one record per CDR3 protein. The repertoire has approximately 9,000 distinct CDR3 sequences, roughly 64% of them found once; the top ten carry 26%. Treatment here: roughly 10-day PBMC culture with coronavirus spike peptide pools or control peptides (ViraFEST assay). Their cognate antigens are unknown. The specimen sequenced was CD4+ T cells from blood, cultured in vitro. The receptors were gathered from a human donor who had recovered from COVID-19.

The genes are TRBV5-1 and TRBJ1-6; D not resolved. Per germline, CDR1 SGHRS and CDR2 YFSETQ. CDR3 size: 16 residues. The V gene lost 0 bases and the J gene lost 0 bases, with 7 bases spanning the gap. This chain's CDR3 is CASSLAQSSYNSPLHF. Written as DNA, the CDR3 is TGCGCCAGCAGCTTGGCTCAAAGCTCCTATAATTCACCCCTCCACTTT.

This chain joins TRBV6-1 and TRBJ1-1; a weak D match, TRBD1 (5 bases). The CDR3 sequence is 14 residues long. V lost 5 bases, J lost 4 bases, and 14 bases lay in between. Germline V lookup: CDR1 MNHNS, CDR2 SASEGT. CDR3 protein: CASSRAFGGTEAFF. DNA for the CDR3: TGTGCCAGCAGTCGAGCGTTTGGGGGCACTGAAGCTTTCTTT.

This clonotype occurred a few times. The chain recombines TRBV7-3 with TRBJ2-5, with unresolved D. V lost 2 bases and J 3 bases, leaving 13 bases between the germline ends. The CDR3 covers 15 residues. Germline CDR1 SGHTA, CDR2 FQGTGA. The CDR3 reads CASSLAGAPEETQYF. CDR3 coding DNA: TGTGCCAGCAGCTTAGCCGGCGCGCCAGAAGAGACCCAGTACTTC.

This clonotype was recorded a few times. V is TRBV6-1 and J is TRBJ1-6, with D perhaps TRBD1 (5 bases). The V end lost 3 bases, the J end lost 9 bases, and 6 bases lay between the germline ends. Germline V gene sequence: CDR1 MNHNS, CDR2 SASEGT. The CDR3 covers 12 residues. Written as DNA, the CDR3 is TGTGCCAGCAGTGAGACAGTTTCACCCCTCCACTTT. Its translation is CASSETVSPLHF.

The table lists this clonotype with a few counts. The chain joins TRBV7-2 to TRBJ2-7; D call uncertain. In germline, CDR1 is SGHTA, CDR2 FQGNSA. The V end lost 2 bases, the J end lost 3 bases, and 11 bases lay between the germline ends. The CDR3 totals 14 residues. The CDR3: CASSLSVVGYEQYF. The CDR3 region has the DNA TGTGCCAGCAGCTTAAGCGTTGTCGGCTACGAGCAGTACTTC. The complete variable domain, with remaining parts taken from reference TRBV7-2 and TRBJ2-7, reads GAGVSQSPSNKVTEKGKDVELRCDPISGHTALYWYRQSLGQGLEFLIYFQGNSAPDKSGLPSDRFSAERTGGSVSTLTIQRTQQEDSAVYLCASSLSVVGYEQYFGPGTRLTVT.

The chain links TRBV20-1 to TRBJ1-5, with 9 bases identical to TRBD1. The junction had 6 bases not matched to a gene; V was cut back by 2 bases and J by 7 bases. Germline V CDR1 and CDR2: DFQATT, SNEGSKA (reference sequence). CDR3 size: 14 residues. The CDR3 sequence: CSARWTGVGQPQHF. The DNA for the CDR3 is TGCAGTGCTAGATGGACAGGGGTGGGGCAGCCCCAGCATTTT.

This chain uses TRBV6-5 with TRBJ2-3, with TRBD2 matching 7 bases. The J segment lost 0 bases and the V segment lost 2 bases, leaving 2 bases of the junction unmatched. The CDR3 has 15 amino acids. Germline CDR1 and CDR2: MNHEY and SVGAGI. The chain's CDR3 is CASSYAGVSTDTQYF. CDR3 sequence (DNA): TGTGCCAGCAGTTACGCGGGGGTTAGCACAGATACGCAGTATTTT.

The chain uses TRBV30 and TRBJ1-5, with 10 bases aligning to TRBD1. Germline V gene data show CDR1 as GTSNPN and CDR2 as SVGIG (reference sequence). This CDR3 region has 16 residues. The V and J ends lost 2 bases and 6 bases, in that order; junction bases with no gene match: 10. The CDR3 DNA reads as TGTGCCTGGAGTAAAAATAACGGACAGGGGGGTCAGCCCCAGCATTTT. This gives the protein CAWSKNNGQGGQPQHF. The full variable domain, with the rest looked up from reference TRBV30 and TRBJ1-5, is SQTIHQWPATLVQPVGSPLSLECTVEGTSNPNLYWYRQAAGRGLQLLFYSVGIGQISSEVPQNLSASRPQDRQFILSSKKLLLSDSGFYLCAWSKNNGQGGQPQHFGDGTRLSIL.